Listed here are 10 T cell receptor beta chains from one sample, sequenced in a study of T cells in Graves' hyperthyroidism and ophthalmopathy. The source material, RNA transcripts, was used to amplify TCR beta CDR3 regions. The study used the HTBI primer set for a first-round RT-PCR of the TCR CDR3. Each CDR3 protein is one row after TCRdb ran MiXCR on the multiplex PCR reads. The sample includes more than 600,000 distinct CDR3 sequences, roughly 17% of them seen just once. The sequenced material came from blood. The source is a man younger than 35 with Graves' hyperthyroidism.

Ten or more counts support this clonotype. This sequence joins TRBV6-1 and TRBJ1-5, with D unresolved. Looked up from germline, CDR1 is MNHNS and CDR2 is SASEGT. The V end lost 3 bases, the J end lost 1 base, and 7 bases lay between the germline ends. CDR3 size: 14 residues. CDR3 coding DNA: TGTGCCAGCAGTGAGACCTTGAGCAATCAGCCCCAGCATTTT. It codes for CASSETLSNQPQHF.

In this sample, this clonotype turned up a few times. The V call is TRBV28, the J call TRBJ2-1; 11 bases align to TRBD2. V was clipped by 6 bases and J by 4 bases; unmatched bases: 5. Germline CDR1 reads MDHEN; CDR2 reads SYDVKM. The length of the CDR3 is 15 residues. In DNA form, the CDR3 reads TGTGCCAGCAGGACTAGCGGGGCTCTTTACAATGAGCAGTTCTTC. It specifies CASRTSGALYNEQFF.

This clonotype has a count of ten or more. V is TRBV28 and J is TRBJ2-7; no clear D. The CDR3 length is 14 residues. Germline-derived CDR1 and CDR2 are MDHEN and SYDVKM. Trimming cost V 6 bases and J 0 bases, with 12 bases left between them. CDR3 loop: CASRPPGISYEQYF. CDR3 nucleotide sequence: TGTGCCAGCAGGCCCCCCGGTATCTCCTACGAGCAGTACTTC.

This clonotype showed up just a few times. Here the CDR3 reads CASSYSRTDYNTEAFF. In DNA form, the CDR3 reads TGTGCCAGCAGTTACTCGAGGACAGATTACAACACTGAAGCTTTCTTT. This chain uses TRBV6-5 with TRBJ1-1, with D possibly being TRBD1 (6 bases). V lost 0 bases to trimming and J lost 2 bases, with 13 bases between them. Germline values: CDR1 MNHEY, CDR2 SVGAGI. This CDR3 region has 16 residues.

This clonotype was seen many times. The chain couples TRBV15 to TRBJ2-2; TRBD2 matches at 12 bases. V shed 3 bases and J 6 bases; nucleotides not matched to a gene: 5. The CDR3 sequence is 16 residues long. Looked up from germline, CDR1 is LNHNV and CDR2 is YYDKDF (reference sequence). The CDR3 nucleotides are TGTGCCACCAGCAGGACTAGCGGGAGTAGGGCCGGGGAGCTGTTTTTT. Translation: CATSRTSGSRAGELFF.

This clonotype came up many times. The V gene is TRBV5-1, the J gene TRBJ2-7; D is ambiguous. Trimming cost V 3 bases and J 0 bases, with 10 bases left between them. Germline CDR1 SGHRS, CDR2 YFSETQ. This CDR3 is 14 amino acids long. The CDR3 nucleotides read TGCGCCAGCAGCTATCGGGCCAGCTCCTACGAGCAGTACTTC. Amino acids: CASSYRASSYEQYF.

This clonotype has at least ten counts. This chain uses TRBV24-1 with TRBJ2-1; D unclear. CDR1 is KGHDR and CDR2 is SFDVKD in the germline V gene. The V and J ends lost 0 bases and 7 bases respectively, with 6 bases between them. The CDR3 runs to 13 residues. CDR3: CATSDLIINEQFF. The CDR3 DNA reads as TGTGCCACCAGTGATTTGATCATTAATGAGCAGTTCTTC.

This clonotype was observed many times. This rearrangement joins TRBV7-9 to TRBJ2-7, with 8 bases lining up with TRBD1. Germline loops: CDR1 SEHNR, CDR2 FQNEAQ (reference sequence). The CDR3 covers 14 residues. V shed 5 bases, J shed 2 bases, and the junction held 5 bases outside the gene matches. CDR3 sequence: CASSAGQVPYEQYF. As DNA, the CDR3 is TGTGCCAGCAGCGCGGGACAGGTGCCCTACGAGCAGTACTTC.

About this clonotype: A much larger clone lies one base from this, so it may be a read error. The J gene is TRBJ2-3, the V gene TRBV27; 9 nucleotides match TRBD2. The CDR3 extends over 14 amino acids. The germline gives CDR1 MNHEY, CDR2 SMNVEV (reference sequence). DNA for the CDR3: TGTGCCAGCAGTCCTAGCGGGACCCCAGATGCGCAGTATTTT. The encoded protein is CASSPSGTPDAQYF.

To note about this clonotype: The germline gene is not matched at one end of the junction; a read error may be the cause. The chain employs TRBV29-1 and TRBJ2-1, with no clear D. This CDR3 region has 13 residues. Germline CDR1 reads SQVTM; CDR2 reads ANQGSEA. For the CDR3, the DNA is TGCAGCGTCCGACCCGAAATCCCGAATGAGCAGTGCTTC. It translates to CSVRPEIPNEQCF.